Shown below are 11 T cell receptor beta chains from a single sample sequenced in a study of shared clonotypes between healthy human individuals. The table came from immunoSEQ multiplex PCR; TCRdb's copy has only in-frame clones and leaves some out. The sample holds approximately 1,500,000 clones, around 97% seen once. Material: naive CD4+ T cells sorted from blood. Described subset: CD45RA+ positively selected. The receptor source for this set is a man aged 25 to 40 in good health.

Comments on this clone: The same CDR3 can be traced to other DNA sequences in this sample. The gene calls are TRBV28 and TRBJ2-1; D is undetermined. The V and J ends lost 2 bases and 2 bases respectively, with 4 bases between them. Germline CDR1 MDHEN, CDR2 SYDVKM. The CDR3 totals 13 residues. Here the CDR3 DNA reads TGTGCCAGCAGTTTAGGGACCTACAATGAGCAGTTCTTC. Residues: CASSLGTYNEQFF.

The chain has TRBV7-2 and TRBJ1-2; D might be TRBD1 (6 bases). The CDR3 sequence is 13 residues long. In germline, CDR1 is SGHTA, CDR2 FQGNSA. Deletions cut 9 bases from V and 8 bases from J, with 19 bases between. The CDR3: CASHSGTTWGYTF. CDR3 in DNA: TGTGCCAGTCACTCCGGGACAACGTGGGGCTACACCTTC.

The chain is built from TRBV29-1 and TRBJ2-4; TRBD2 matches at 14 bases. CDR1 is SQVTM and CDR2 is ANQGSEA in the germline V gene. V dropped 7 bases and J dropped 0; count of bases not matched to a gene: 2. This CDR3 contains 15 residues. The CDR3 DNA follows: TGCAGCGCGGGACTAGCGGGAGTAGCCAAAAACATTCAGTACTTC. This translates into CSAGLAGVAKNIQYF. The full variable domain, with the rest looked up from reference TRBV29-1 and TRBJ2-4, is SAVISQKPSRDICQRGTSLTIQCQVDSQVTMMFWYRQQPGQSLTLIATANQGSEATYESGFVIDKFPISRPNLTFSTLTVSNMSPEDSSIYLCSAGLAGVAKNIQYFGAGTRLSVL.

The chain carries TRBV6-5 and TRBJ2-3, with a weak D call TRBD1 (6 bases). This CDR3 is 16 amino acids long. CDR1 and CDR2 (germline): MNHEY, SVGAGI. V was clipped by 2 bases and J by 1 base, with 13 bases between them. The CDR3 DNA reads TGTGCCAGCAGTTACCCAGGGGCCATGGGCACAGATACGCAGTATTTT. Its translation is CASSYPGAMGTDTQYF.

CDR3 loop: CASSGTESYEQYF. The CDR3 nucleotides read TGTGCCAGCTCAGGGACGGAGTCCTACGAGCAGTACTTC. V usage is TRBV18 and J usage is TRBJ2-7; either TRBD1 or TRBD2 may fit D (5 bases each). Per the germline V gene, CDR1 is KGHSH and CDR2 is LQKENI. With 5 bases removed from V and 1 base from J, the gap between germline ends came to 9 bases. The CDR3 loop spans 13 amino acids.

The V and J genes are TRBV5-8 and TRBJ2-7, with TRBD1 identical over 7 bases. CDR1 is SGHTS, CDR2 YDEGEE, per germline. V shed 4 bases and J 6 bases; nucleotides not matched to a gene: 10. This CDR3 is built from 14 residues. The CDR3 loop is CASSKQGIRVEQYF. DNA for the CDR3: TGTGCCAGCAGCAAACAGGGGATCAGGGTCGAGCAGTACTTC.

V is TRBV9 and J is TRBJ2-7; D might be TRBD1 or TRBD2, each matching 6 bases. There are 15 residues in the CDR3. The germline V gene encodes CDR1 SGDLS and CDR2 YYNGEE. V was trimmed by 3 bases and J by 3 bases, leaving 16 bases between them. CDR3 loop: CASSAGGRENYEQYF. For the CDR3, the DNA is TGTGCCAGCAGCGCCGGGGGCAGGGAGAACTACGAGCAGTACTTC.

Remarks on this clone: The junction and the germline gene differ at one end; a read error may be behind it. The chain has TRBV5-6 and TRBJ2-3; TRBD1 matches 7 bases. Germline V gene data show CDR1 as SGHDT and CDR2 as YYEEEE. The CDR3 totals 16 residues. CDR3 in DNA: TGTGCCAGCAGCTCCTTGACGGGACAGCGCACGGATACGCAGTATTTT. It translates to CASSSLTGQRTDTQYF.

The rearrangement uses TRBV27 and TRBJ1-3; D possibly corresponds to TRBD1 (5 bases). Germline V gene data show CDR1 as MNHEY and CDR2 as SMNVEV (reference sequence). CDR3 length equals 14 residues. Trimming pared 3 bases from V and 4 bases from J, leaving 10 bases between. The CDR3 loop is CASSLAGAGNTIYF. The DNA for the CDR3 is TGTGCCAGCAGTTTGGCCGGGGCAGGAAACACCATATATTTT.

The chain joins TRBV18 to TRBJ2-5; D is perhaps TRBD1 (6 bases). Looked up from germline, CDR1 is KGHSH and CDR2 is LQKENI. This CDR3 is built from 17 residues. Trimming pared 6 bases from V and 7 bases from J, leaving 27 bases between. CDR3 protein: CASSRAGQSPTSGTQYF. In DNA, the CDR3 is TGTGCCAGCTCTCGTGCCGGACAGAGTCCTACCTCAGGGACCCAGTACTTC.

This clone has just one count. The chain recombines TRBV28 with TRBJ2-5, with no clear D. Germline V gene sequence: CDR1 MDHEN, CDR2 SYDVKM. The CDR3 runs 11 residues. The V gene lost 6 bases and the J gene lost 7 bases, with 9 bases spanning the gap. The DNA for the CDR3 is TGTGCCAGCAGCGACCCCTCGACCCAGTACTTC. Encoded protein: CASSDPSTQYF. Using reference TRBV28 and TRBJ2-5 for the parts outside the CDR3, the full variable domain is DVKVTQSSRYLVKRTGEKVFLECVQDMDHENMFWYRQDPGLGLRLIYFSYDVKMKEKGDIPEGYSVSREKKERFSLILESASTNQTSMYLCASSDPSTQYFGPGTRLLVL.